Listed below are T cell receptor beta chains from one sample, sequenced in a study of vaccination effects on CD4 cells after COVID-19. Profiled with immunoSEQ multiplex PCR; TCRdb holds only in-frame clones, not every one. This repertoire shows more than 11,000 clones, approximately 68% found once; its top ten account for approximately 8.9%. What these receptors recognize is not known. The source material was CD4+ T cells from PBMCs cultured with SARS-CoV-2 spike peptides, sampled after COVID-19 vaccination. The receptors come from a human donor who received a COVID-19 vaccine. The CDR3 runs from the conserved cysteine through the conserved F or W. The D gene is left open where the match is weak. Not every row has a clone size; where given, it reads once, few, many or a size class.

TRBJ2-7 NA TRBD1 15 TRBV5-8 TGTGCCAGCAGGCTCCCGGGACAGGGCTTGTACGAGCAGTACTTC CASRLPGQGLYEQYF
TRBJ2-7 NA TRBD2 15 TRBV4-2 TGTGCCAGCAGCCAAGAAAGCGGGGGGGCCTACGAGCAGTACTTC CASSQESGGAYEQYF
TRBJ2-1 NA NA 16 TRBV4-1 TGCGCCAGCAGCCAAGGCCTTGGTCGGGATTACAATGAGCAGTTCTTC CASSQGLGRDYNEQFF
TRBJ1-4 few TRBD1 14 TRBV5-8 TGTGCCAGCAGCTCGACAGGGGGCGATGAAAAACTGTTTTTT CASSSTGGDEKLFF
TRBJ1-6 NA TRBD1 11 TRBV6-2/TRBV6-3 TGTGCCAGCAGTCAGGGGGAGTCCCTCCACTTT CASSQGESLHF
TRBJ1-1 few NA 12 TRBV14 TGTGCCAGCAGCCAGCCGAGCCGGGATGCTTTCTTT CASSQPSRDAFF
TRBJ1-1 few NA 15 TRBV5-1 TGCGCCAGCAGCTTGGGTACGGGACAGAACACTGAAGCTTTCTTT CASSLGTGQNTEAFF
TRBJ1-2 once NA 16 TRBV7-2 TGTGCCAGCAGCTTAGGACCGAGGCAGGGGAACTATGGCTACACCTTC CASSLGPRQGNYGYTF
TRBJ1-2 few NA 14 TRBV6-6 TGTGCCAGCAGTTACTCCGGACAGTCCAGGGGCTACACCTTC CASSYSGQSRGYTF
TRBJ1-1 NA NA 14 TRBV5-1 TGCGCCAGCAGCGCGCAGGGTCAAGTTGCTGAAGCTTTCTTT CASSAQGQVAEAFF
TRBJ2-7 once NA 15 TRBV5-1 TGCGCCAGCGCCCGGGGGCGGCCTGCGATTGACGAGCAGTACTTC CASARGRPAIDEQYF
TRBJ2-2 few TRBD1 17 TRBV9 TGTGCCAGCGGAAAAGCCGGACAGGGGAGGAGTAACGGGGAGCTGTTTTTT CASGKAGQGRSNGELFF
TRBJ2-1 NA TRBD2 19 TRBV19 TGTGCCAGTGGACGACGGACTAGCGCGCTGGTAAGCAGTTTTAATGAGCAGTTCTTC CASGRRTSALVSSFNEQFF
TRBJ2-7 NA NA 14 TRBV5-6 TGTGCCAGCAGCTTCTCCATGGGGACCTACGAGCAGTACTTC CASSFSMGTYEQYF
TRBJ1-2 NA TRBD1 13 TRBV25-1 TGTGCCAGCAGTGAGGACAGGGTCTATGGCTACACCTTC CASSEDRVYGYTF
TRBJ1-2 NA NA 13 TRBV5-1 TGCGCCAGCAGCTTGGGATGGGGCCATGGCTACACCTTC CASSLGWGHGYTF
TRBJ1-6 NA NA 12 TRBV6-5 TGTGCCAGCAGCTCCCGAAGTTCACCCCTCCACTTT CASSSRSSPLHF
TRBJ2-1 once TRBD2 19 TRBV5-1 TGCGCCAGCAGCTTGGTAACGGGTCGGGTTAGCGGGGGTGAGAATGAGCAGTTCTTC CASSLVTGRVSGGENEQFF
TRBJ1-2 NA NA 14 TRBV5-1 TGCGCCAGCAGCCCCGAGGACGGCCCCTATGGCTACACCTTC CASSPEDGPYGYTF
TRBJ2-1 NA NA 13 TRBV14 TGTGCCAGCAGCTCCCGGAACTACAATGAGCAGTTCTTC CASSSRNYNEQFF
TRBJ2-7 NA NA 13 TRBV7-2 TGTGCCAGCAGGAGGCTTAGCTCCTACGAGCAGTACTTC CASRRLSSYEQYF
TRBJ1-1 once TRBD1 15 TRBV19 TGTGCCAGTAGTATCCAGGGGGCGGTGAACACTGAAGCTTTCTTT CASSIQGAVNTEAFF
TRBJ2-7 NA NA 15 TRBV7-6 TGTGCCAGCAGCCGCCTCGGGGTAGCCACATACGAGCAGTACTTC CASSRLGVATYEQYF
TRBJ1-3 NA NA 14 TRBV7-2 TGTGCCAGCAGCAGGATGGGTGCTGGAAACACCATATATTTT CASSRMGAGNTIYF
TRBJ2-5 NA NA 15 TRBV11-2 TGTGCCAGCAGCTTAGATCCGGGGTTCTTCGCGACCCAGTACTTC CASSLDPGFFATQYF
TRBJ1-1 NA NA 15 TRBV5-4 TGTGCCAGCAGCTTGGGCGGGAGTGTGGACACTGAAGCTTTCTTT CASSLGGSVDTEAFF
TRBJ2-2 NA NA 13 TRBV5-1 TGCGCCAGCAGCTTGGCCAACGCCGGGGAGCTGTTTTTT CASSLANAGELFF
TRBJ2-1 NA NA 13 TRBV12-3/TRBV12-4 TGTGCCAGCAGTTTTCGGGGAAGCAATGAGCAGTTCTTC CASSFRGSNEQFF
TRBJ1-6 once NA 14 TRBV7-8 TGTGCCAGCAGCTTAGCGGAGGCATACTCACCCCTCCACTTT CASSLAEAYSPLHF
TRBJ2-2 NA NA 16 TRBV11-1 TGTGCCAGCAGCGCCGGGACTCTCGCGAACACCGGGGAGCTGTTTTTT CASSAGTLANTGELFF
TRBJ2-7 NA NA 15 TRBV4-2 TGTGCCAGCAGCCAAGGGGTAGGTAGGGTTTACGAGCAGTACTTC CASSQGVGRVYEQYF
TRBJ2-2 NA TRBD1 15 TRBV10-3 TGTGCCATCAGCGCCGGACAGGAAGGCACCGGGGAGCTGTTTTTT CAISAGQEGTGELFF
TRBJ1-2 few TRBD1 13 TRBV7-9 TGTGCCAGCAGCCAGGGACAGGGCTATGGCTACACCTTC CASSQGQGYGYTF
TRBJ2-7 few TRBD1 14 TRBV5-4 TGTGCCAGCAGCTTGGCAGGGGGCGGGCACGAGCAGTACTTC CASSLAGGGHEQYF
TRBJ2-1 NA NA 12 TRBV7-9 TGTGCCAGCAGCTTAAGTACCTATGAGCAGTTCTTC CASSLSTYEQFF
TRBJ2-7 few NA 11 TRBV30 TGTGCCTGGAGTAGCCTTGGCGAGCAGTACTTC CAWSSLGEQYF
TRBJ2-5 NA NA 13 TRBV7-8 TGTGCCAGCAGCGCTACTCAGGGGGAGACCCAGTACTTC CASSATQGETQYF
TRBJ2-3 NA NA 14 TRBV9 TGTGCCAGCAACGCCCAGATGGGGATAGATACGCAGTATTTT CASNAQMGIDTQYF
TRBJ2-1 NA TRBD2 16 TRBV11-2 TGTGCCAGCAGCCCGGCGACTAGCGGGCTACACAATGAGCAGTTCTTC CASSPATSGLHNEQFF
TRBJ1-2 NA NA 18 TRBV28 TGTGCCAGCAGTTTGTACGGGGGAATGTTGGACGGAAACTATGGCTACACCTTC CASSLYGGMLDGNYGYTF
TRBJ1-1 few TRBD1 13 TRBV6-2/TRBV6-3 TGTGCCAGCAGTCGGACAGGGAACACTGAAGCTTTCTTT CASSRTGNTEAFF
TRBJ1-3 medium-sized NA 14 TRBV18 TGTGCCAGCTCACCGGCGATTTCTGGAAACACCATATATTTT CASSPAISGNTIYF
TRBJ2-2 NA TRBD1 14 TRBV7-6 TGTGCCAGCAGTCCCGACAGGGAGACCGGGGAGCTGTTTTTT CASSPDRETGELFF
TRBJ2-7 NA NA 13 TRBV18 TGTGCCAGCTCACCACTGGCAGCCTACGAGCAGTACTTC CASSPLAAYEQYF
TRBJ1-1 NA TRBD1 16 TRBV6-6 TGTGCCAGCAGTTACCCGACAGGGGGCGAGAACACTGAAGCTTTCTTT CASSYPTGGENTEAFF